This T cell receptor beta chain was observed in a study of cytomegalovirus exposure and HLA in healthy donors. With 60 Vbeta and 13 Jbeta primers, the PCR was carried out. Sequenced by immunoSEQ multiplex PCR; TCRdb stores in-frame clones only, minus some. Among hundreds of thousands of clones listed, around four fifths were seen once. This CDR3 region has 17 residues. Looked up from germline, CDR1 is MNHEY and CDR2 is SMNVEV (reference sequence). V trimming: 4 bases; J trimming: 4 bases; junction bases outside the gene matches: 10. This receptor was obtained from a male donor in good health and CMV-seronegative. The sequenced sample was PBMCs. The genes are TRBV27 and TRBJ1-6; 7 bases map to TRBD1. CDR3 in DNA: TGTGCCAGCAGTTCTACAGGGGTCGGGGTTTATAATTCACCCCTCCACTTT. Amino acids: CASSSTGVGVYNSPLHF.